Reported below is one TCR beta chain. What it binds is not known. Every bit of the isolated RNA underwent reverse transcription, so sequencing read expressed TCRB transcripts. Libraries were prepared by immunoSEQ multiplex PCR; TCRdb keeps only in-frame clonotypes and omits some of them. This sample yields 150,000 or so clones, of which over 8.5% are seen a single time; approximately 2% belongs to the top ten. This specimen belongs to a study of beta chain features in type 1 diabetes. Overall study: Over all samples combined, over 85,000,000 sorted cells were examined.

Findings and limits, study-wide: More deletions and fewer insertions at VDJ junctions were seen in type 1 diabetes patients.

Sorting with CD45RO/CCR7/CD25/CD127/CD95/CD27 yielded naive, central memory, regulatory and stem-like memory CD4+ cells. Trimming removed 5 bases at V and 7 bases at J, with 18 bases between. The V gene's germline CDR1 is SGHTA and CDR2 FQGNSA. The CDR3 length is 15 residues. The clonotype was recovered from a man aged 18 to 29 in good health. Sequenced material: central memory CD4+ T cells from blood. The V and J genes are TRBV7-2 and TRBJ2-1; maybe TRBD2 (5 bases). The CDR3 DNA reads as TGTGCCAGCAGCCCGACGAGTAGAGGGTTGAATGAGCAGTTCTTC. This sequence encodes CASSPTSRGLNEQFF.